A selection of T cell receptor beta chains follows, all from one sample in a study of Ad26.COV2.S vaccination and SARS-CoV-2 variants. Generated by immunoSEQ multiplex PCR, the TCRdb table keeps only in-frame clones and is missing some. The table shows roughly 100,000 clones, with less than 85% occurring only once. Sample: peripheral blood, taken after recovery from COVID-19. The receptor set was obtained from a human donor who had recovered from COVID-19. Both conserved end residues are part of each CDR3. The D gene is left open where the match is weak. Where a row states a size, it is once, few, many or the class of an expanded clone; other rows omit it.

cdr3_length	d_call	clone_size	v_call	j_call	cdr3_nt	cdr3_aa
15	TRBD1	NA	TRBV6-2/TRBV6-3	TRBJ2-7	TGTGCCAGCAGTTACACCCCGGGACAGGGCCACGAGCAGTACTTC	CASSYTPGQGHEQYF
14	NA	few	TRBV27	TRBJ2-7	TGTGCCAGCAGTCCCCGGGGCACGATCTACGAGCAGTACTTC	CASSPRGTIYEQYF
15	NA	NA	TRBV3-1/TRBV3-2	TRBJ1-5	TGTGCCAGCAGCCAAGATAGGGGAAGGAATCAGCCCCAGCATTTT	CASSQDRGRNQPQHF
15	TRBD1	NA	TRBV5-4	TRBJ2-7	TGTGCCAGCAGCCGGACAGGGAATAAGGAATACGAGCAGTACTTC	CASSRTGNKEYEQYF
13	TRBD1	NA	TRBV7-3	TRBJ1-2	TGTGCCAGCAGCCAAAGGACAGGGGATGGCTACACCTTC	CASSQRTGDGYTF
12	NA	once	TRBV12-3/TRBV12-4	TRBJ2-3	TGTGCCAGCAGTTTGGTCGAAGATACGCAGTATTTT	CASSLVEDTQYF
13	NA	NA	TRBV2	TRBJ1-1	TGTGCCAGCCTCTTCCGGGGGAACACTGAAGCTTTCTTT	CASLFRGNTEAFF
17	NA	few	TRBV2	TRBJ2-7	TGTGCCAGCAGTGATCGTCTCGCCGGCATTGACCCTTACGAGCAGTACTTC	CASSDRLAGIDPYEQYF
16	NA	NA	TRBV2	TRBJ2-3	TGTGCCAGCAGTGCTCAGAGCGGGCAGGGCTCAGATACGCAGTATTTT	CASSAQSGQGSDTQYF
16	TRBD2	few	TRBV4-3	TRBJ2-1	TGCGCCAGCAGCCAAGAATGGGGGGGAATTGACAATGAGCAGTTCTTC	CASSQEWGGIDNEQFF
13	NA	NA	TRBV6-5	TRBJ1-5	TGTGCCATCCGCAAAGGGAAGAGTCAGCCCCAGCATTTT	CAIRKGKSQPQHF
13	TRBD1	NA	TRBV14	TRBJ1-2	TGTGCCAGCAGCCCGAGACAGGGAGGGAGTGTCGACTTC	CASSPRQGGSVDF
19	TRBD1	NA	TRBV9	TRBJ2-2	TGTGCCAGCAGCGTAGAGGCGGGCAGGGGGCTCCGATTCACCGGGGAGCTGTTTTTT	CASSVEAGRGLRFTGELFF
14	NA	NA	TRBV2	TRBJ1-2	TGTGCCAGCAGCTCGGACGGGAGGAGCTATGGCTACACCTTC	CASSSDGRSYGYTF
13	NA	NA	TRBV19	TRBJ1-1	TGTGCCAGTAATTTCAGGGTGGGCACTGAAGCTTTCTTT	CASNFRVGTEAFF
20	TRBD2	NA	TRBV28	TRBJ2-3	TGTGCCAGCAGTTTATTAGATGTCAGACTAGCGGGGGGTGACACAGATACGCAGTATTTT	CASSLLDVRLAGGDTDTQYF
12	NA	NA	TRBV20-1	TRBJ2-5	TGCAGTGCTAGTAAGGGGGAGGAGACCCAGTACTTC	CSASKGEETQYF
13	NA	NA	TRBV24-1	TRBJ1-2	TGTGCCACCAGTGCGAGACTTTCAGATGGCTACACCTTC	CATSARLSDGYTF
14	NA	NA	TRBV3-1/TRBV3-2	TRBJ1-1	TGTGCCAGCAGCCCGCGATCGGGGAACACTGAAGCTTTCTTT	CASSPRSGNTEAFF
14	NA	NA	TRBV4-2	TRBJ1-1	TGTGCCAGCAGCCAAGTGGAAGGGGGAGATGGGGCTTTCTTT	CASSQVEGGDGAFF
13	NA	NA	TRBV20-1	TRBJ2-3	TGCAGTGCTAGTTCGGGGGGCGTGGATACGCAGTATTTT	CSASSGGVDTQYF